A single sample gave rise to the 32 T cell receptor beta chains below, sequenced in a study of cytomegalovirus exposure and HLA in healthy donors. Primers: 60 Vbeta forward and 13 Jbeta reverse. Here immunoSEQ multiplex PCR was the method, and the copy in TCRdb shows in-frame clones only, minus some. Counted here are some 120,000 clones, around 8.5% occurring once; the ten biggest clones make up 5% to 7%. Sequences were obtained from PBMCs. These TCRs come from a man in his forties or fifties in good health and CMV-seronegative.

This clone was seen a few times. The V call is TRBV9, the J call TRBJ2-3; 7 nucleotides line up with TRBD1. The CDR3 covers 17 residues. Germline CDR1 reads SGDLS; CDR2 reads YYNGEE. V shed 1 base, J shed 0 bases, and the junction held 8 bases outside the gene matches. The CDR3 is CASSVHRDSASTDTQYF. CDR3 coding DNA: TGTGCCAGCAGCGTACATAGGGACAGTGCAAGCACAGATACGCAGTATTTT.

The genes are TRBV15 and TRBJ1-1, with D perhaps TRBD1 (5 bases). The CDR3 runs 16 residues. V lost 8 bases and J 2 bases, leaving 21 bases between the germline ends. In germline, CDR1 is LNHNV, CDR2 YYDKDF (reference sequence). CDR3 amino acids: CATGKGVGGRNTEAFF. In DNA form, the CDR3 reads TGTGCCACCGGGAAAGGGGTAGGAGGGCGCAACACTGAAGCTTTCTTT. Using reference TRBV15 and TRBJ1-1 for the parts outside the CDR3, the full variable domain is DAMVIQNPRYQVTQFGKPVTLSCSQTLNHNVMYWYQQKSSQAPKLLFHYYDKDFNNEADTPDNFQSRRPNTSFCFLDIRSPGLGDTAMYLCATGKGVGGRNTEAFFGQGTRLTVV.

There are a few counts of this clone. This sequence joins TRBV6-5 and TRBJ2-1, with 8 positions matching TRBD1. Germline trimming cut 4 bases from V and 0 bases from J; bases unmatched to any gene: 5. Germline CDR1 MNHEY, CDR2 SVGAGI. The CDR3 loop spans 16 amino acids. This CDR3 reads CASSLWTGNSYNEQFF. DNA of the CDR3: TGTGCCAGCAGTTTATGGACAGGGAACTCCTACAATGAGCAGTTCTTC.

The rearrangement links TRBV7-6 to TRBJ1-4, with D hard to call. Trimming stripped 1 base from V and 11 bases from J, with 26 bases between. The CDR3 extends over 18 amino acids. Per germline, CDR1 SGHVS and CDR2 FNYEAQ. The CDR3, as DNA: TGTGCCAGCAGCTTAGTTTCAGGCAGTCAGAATGAAATGTCGAAACTGTTTTTT. Its protein product is CASSLVSGSQNEMSKLFF.

The sample holds a few counts of this clone. This CDR3 is CASSYRSLGGELFF. DNA for the CDR3: TGTGCCAGCAGTTACCGGTCGTTGGGGGGAGAGCTGTTTTTT. The chain recombines TRBV6-5 with TRBJ2-2; D is possibly TRBD2 (6 bases). The CDR3 runs 14 residues. The V end was cut by 2 bases, the J end by 11 bases, with 15 bases between. Germline V gene data show CDR1 as MNHEY and CDR2 as SVGAGI.

V is TRBV2 and J is TRBJ2-5; 12 nucleotides agree with TRBD2. CDR3 length: 16 residues. V trimming: 6 bases; J trimming: 5 bases; junction bases outside the gene matches: 10. Looked up from germline, CDR1 is SNHLY and CDR2 is FYNNEI. The CDR3 DNA is TGTGCCAGCAGAGGACTAGCGGGGCCAAGGAGGGAGACCCAGTACTTC. As protein: CASRGLAGPRRETQYF.

This clone turned up a few times. The chain recombines TRBV6-6 with TRBJ1-1; a weak D match, TRBD1 (6 bases). CDR3 length: 16 amino acids. The germline CDR1 and CDR2 sequences are MNHNY and SVGAGI (reference sequence). V lost 2 bases, J lost 1 base, and 14 bases lay in between. CDR3 amino acids: CASSYTPGQQNTEAFF. The DNA of the CDR3 is TGTGCCAGCAGTTACACCCCGGGACAACAGAACACTGAAGCTTTCTTT.

The V gene is TRBV9, the J gene TRBJ1-1; 7 nucleotides line up with TRBD1. V shed 4 bases, J shed 1 base, and the junction held 10 bases outside the gene matches. The germline gives CDR1 SGDLS, CDR2 YYNGEE. The length of the CDR3 is 16 residues. CDR3 sequence reads: CASSTPTGDRNTEAFF. The CDR3 DNA reads TGTGCCAGCAGCACCCCTACAGGGGATAGGAACACTGAAGCTTTCTTT.

This clone was detected a few times. V and J are TRBV30 and TRBJ2-1; TRBD2 agrees at 8 bases. CDR3 length: 15 residues. Unmatched junction bases numbered 6, after V lost 1 base and J lost 4 bases. Germline lookup yields CDR1 GTSNPN and CDR2 SVGIG (reference sequence). The CDR3 region has the DNA TGTGCCTGGAGTGCCCTTTTAGCGGGGTACAATGAGCAGTTCTTC. Translating it yields CAWSALLAGYNEQFF. The whole variable domain, filled in from reference TRBV30 and TRBJ2-1, reads SQTIHQWPATLVQPVGSPLSLECTVEGTSNPNLYWYRQAAGRGLQLLFYSVGIGQISSEVPQNLSASRPQDRQFILSSKKLLLSDSGFYLCAWSALLAGYNEQFFGPGTRLTVL.

The chain couples TRBV30 to TRBJ1-5, with TRBD1 matching over 7 bases. V was pared by 5 bases and J by 7 bases, with 8 bases of the junction left unmatched. Germline V gene sequence: CDR1 GTSNPN, CDR2 SVGIG (reference sequence). The CDR3 consists of 13 residues. CDR3 sequence: CAWRQGAGQPQHF. In DNA, the CDR3 is TGTGCCTGGCGACAGGGTGCGGGACAGCCCCAGCATTTT. The full variable domain, in which reference TRBV30 and TRBJ1-5 provide the parts outside the CDR3, is SQTIHQWPATLVQPVGSPLSLECTVEGTSNPNLYWYRQAAGRGLQLLFYSVGIGQISSEVPQNLSASRPQDRQFILSSKKLLLSDSGFYLCAWRQGAGQPQHFGDGTRLSIL.

The chain couples TRBV25-1 to TRBJ1-4; possibly TRBD1 for D (5 bases). This CDR3 region has 14 residues. V was clipped by 5 bases and J by 1 base, with 8 bases between them. Germline V gene data show CDR1 as MGHDK and CDR2 as SYGVNS. This CDR3 reads CASSQGLTNEKLFF. The CDR3 DNA is TGTGCCAGCAGTCAGGGCTTAACTAATGAAAAACTGTTTTTT.

This clone was seen more than once but under ten times. This rearrangement joins TRBV6-1 to TRBJ1-1; D not certain. V was cut by 6 bases and J by 8 bases, with 13 bases left in between. The CDR3 is 12 amino acids. Germline V gene sequence: CDR1 MNHNS, CDR2 SASEGT. The CDR3: CASSPRGQEAFF. The CDR3 coding sequence is TGTGCCAGCAGCCCTCGTGGGCAGGAAGCTTTCTTT.

This clone has just a few counts. DNA of the CDR3: TGTGCCAGCAGCGCAAGACTAGCAGATACGCAGTATTTT. Encoded protein: CASSARLADTQYF. V is TRBV9 and J is TRBJ2-3; weak D call: TRBD2 (6 bases). From germline, CDR1 is SGDLS and CDR2 YYNGEE. This CDR3 is built from 13 residues. The ends were cut back, 3 bases at V and 4 bases at J, with 9 bases in the middle.

In its sample, this clone was seen a few times. V is TRBV7-9 and J is TRBJ1-1, with 11 positions matching TRBD1. The ends lost 5 bases at V and 6 bases at J; junction bases unmatched: 5. The CDR3 sequence is 14 residues long. Germline CDR1 SEHNR, CDR2 FQNEAQ (reference sequence). CDR3 loop: CASSADRGLAEAFF. The CDR3, as DNA: TGTGCCAGCAGCGCGGACAGGGGGCTTGCTGAAGCTTTCTTT.

This clone has more than one count but fewer than ten. The chain couples TRBV5-1 to TRBJ1-2; possible D gene TRBD1, 6 bases. There are 13 residues in the CDR3. Per the germline V gene, CDR1 is SGHRS and CDR2 is YFSETQ. V lost 0 bases to trimming and J lost 4 bases, with 7 bases between them. CDR3 coding DNA: TGCGCCAGCAGCTTGGAAGGGGGCTATGGCTACACCTTC. It is translated as CASSLEGGYGYTF.

This clone was counted a few times. V and J are TRBV28 and TRBJ2-7; 7 positions match TRBD1. Germline CDR1 MDHEN, CDR2 SYDVKM. V shed 5 bases and J 3 bases; nucleotides not matched to a gene: 4. This CDR3 comprises 13 residues. The CDR3: CASSKGGLYEQYF. The CDR3 DNA is TGTGCCAGCAGTAAAGGGGGCCTCTACGAGCAGTACTTC.

This clone was seen a few times. For the CDR3, the DNA is TGTGCCAGCAGTTTTTTGCGGGGCCGCGAGCAGTACTTC. Translated: CASSFLRGREQYF. V and J are TRBV28 and TRBJ2-7, with D perhaps TRBD2 (6 bases). V was cut by 3 bases and J by 6 bases, with 12 bases left in between. Looked up from germline, CDR1 is MDHEN and CDR2 is SYDVKM. The CDR3 loop spans 13 amino acids.

This rearrangement joins TRBV29-1 to TRBJ1-2, with a possible D match to TRBD1 (5 bases). The CDR3 spans 13 residues. The germline CDR1 and CDR2 sequences are SQVTM and ANQGSEA. Trimming pared 6 bases from V and 6 bases from J, leaving 17 bases between. The chain's CDR3 is CSVLHVLGDGYTF. DNA for the CDR3: TGCAGCGTCTTACACGTTCTAGGGGATGGCTACACCTTC.

The rearrangement links TRBV4-3 to TRBJ2-3; 8 bases align to TRBD1. Germline CDR1 is LGHNA and CDR2 is YSLEER. The CDR3 has 18 residues. V dropped 0 bases and J dropped 3; count of bases not matched to a gene: 11. The CDR3 region has the DNA TGCGCCAGCAGCCAAGAAAAGGGACAGGAGGTGGCTACAGATACGCAGTATTTT. It yields the protein CASSQEKGQEVATDTQYF.

In its sample, this clone was seen a few times. The gene calls are TRBV5-1 and TRBJ1-5, with a tentative D call TRBD1 (6 bases). Germline V lookup: CDR1 SGHRS, CDR2 YFSETQ. Between the trimmed V and J ends, which lost 0 bases and 5 bases, there was a span of 9 bases. This CDR3 has 14 residues. The CDR3 spells CASSLGGGYQPQHF. CDR3 coding DNA: TGCGCCAGCAGCTTGGGGGGGGGCTATCAGCCCCAGCATTTT.

The chain carries TRBV6-1 and TRBJ2-7; TRBD1 matches at 9 bases. Trimming took 8 bases from V and 3 from J; bases not matched to a gene: 5. The germline CDR1 and CDR2 sequences are MNHNS and SASEGT. The CDR3 sequence is 13 residues long. The CDR3 bases are TGTGCCAGCGGGGGACAGGGTAGCTACGAGCAGTACTTC. Encoded protein: CASGGQGSYEQYF.

The V gene is TRBV19, the J gene TRBJ2-3, with D tentatively TRBD2 (6 bases). Germline V gene data show CDR1 as LNHDA and CDR2 as SQIVND (reference sequence). CDR3 size: 17 residues. V was shortened by 3 bases and J by 2 bases, with 18 bases between the two germline ends. CDR3 nucleotide sequence: TGTGCCAGTAGTATTTTTCCCCGGGGCGGGACCACAGATACGCAGTATTTT. Amino acid sequence: CASSIFPRGGTTDTQYF.

The rearrangement joins TRBV14 to TRBJ1-1; a possible D gene is TRBD1 (5 bases). The CDR3 covers 16 residues. V was cut by 1 base and J by 7 bases, with 19 bases left in between. Per the germline V gene, CDR1 is SGHDN and CDR2 is FVKESK. The CDR3 loop is CASSQGGRGSNFEAFF. CDR3 in DNA: TGTGCCAGCAGCCAAGGAGGGAGGGGAAGCAATTTTGAAGCTTTCTTT.

This clone was found a few times. The V call is TRBV19, the J call TRBJ1-1, with a tentative D call TRBD1 (6 bases). The length of the CDR3 is 14 residues. CDR1 is LNHDA and CDR2 is SQIVND in the germline V gene (reference sequence). V was pared by 7 bases and J by 0 bases, with 12 bases between. The CDR3 bases are TGTGCCAGTACCTCAGGGGTTTTGAACACTGAAGCTTTCTTT. Translation: CASTSGVLNTEAFF.

This rearrangement joins TRBV4-2 to TRBJ2-5; 8 bases line up with TRBD2. J gave up 1 base and V 0 bases, and 4 bases lay outside the gene matches. CDR1 and CDR2 (germline): LGHNA, YNFKEQ. This CDR3 contains 16 residues. CDR3 amino acids: CASSQDAGGTQETQYF. CDR3 nucleotides: TGTGCCAGCAGCCAAGATGCGGGGGGAACCCAAGAGACCCAGTACTTC.

With respect to this clone: The sample has other DNA sequences that encode this CDR3 too. This chain joins TRBV5-1 and TRBJ2-7, with a weak D call TRBD1 (5 bases). The CDR3 loop spans 14 amino acids. V was cut by 2 bases and J by 0 bases, with 9 bases left in between. Germline V gene data show CDR1 as SGHRS and CDR2 as YFSETQ. The CDR3 protein is CASSFQGSSYEQYF. In DNA, the CDR3 is TGCGCCAGCAGCTTCCAGGGTAGCTCCTACGAGCAGTACTTC.

V and J are TRBV11-2 and TRBJ2-7; D may be TRBD2 (5 bases). The germline V and J ends were trimmed by 4 bases and 0 bases, with 10 bases remaining between them. The CDR3 length is 14 residues. Germline V lookup: CDR1 SGHAT, CDR2 FQNNGV. The CDR3 nucleotides read TGTGCCAGCAGCTCGGGAATCTACTCCTACGAGCAGTACTTC. This encodes CASSSGIYSYEQYF.

There are a few counts of this clone. The chain recombines TRBV9 with TRBJ1-5, with D possibly being TRBD1 (5 bases). The CDR3 has 15 residues. CDR1 SGDLS and CDR2 YYNGEE come from the germline V gene. Deletions cut 3 bases from V and 0 bases from J, with 10 bases between. The CDR3 DNA sequence: TGTGCCAGCAGCGCGGACACGGATAGCAATCAGCCCCAGCATTTT. It codes for CASSADTDSNQPQHF.

CDR3 sequence (DNA): TGTGCCAGCAGCCAGCGGACAGGTTATAGCAATCAGCCCCAGCATTTT. Amino acid sequence: CASSQRTGYSNQPQHF. The chain is built from TRBV21-1 and TRBJ1-5; the table assigns TRBD1, which was not confirmed against the DNA. TRBV21-1 is a listed pseudogene. The CDR3 length is 16 residues.

The CDR3 reads CASSLEGLAGADTQYF. CDR3 coding DNA: TGCGCCAGCAGCTTGGAGGGACTAGCGGGAGCAGATACGCAGTATTTT. The chain carries TRBV5-1 and TRBJ2-3, with TRBD2 matching 14 bases. Looked up from germline, CDR1 is SGHRS and CDR2 is YFSETQ. V was clipped by 0 bases and J by 4 bases; unmatched bases: 1. This CDR3 is built from 16 residues. Together with reference TRBV5-1 and TRBJ2-3, the CDR3 gives the full variable domain: KAGVTQTPRYLIKTRGQQVTLSCSPISGHRSVSWYQQTPGQGLQFLFEYFSETQRNKGNFPGRFSGRQFSNSRSEMNVSTLELGDSALYLCASSLEGLAGADTQYFGPGTRLTVL.

This clone has only a few counts. The chain joins TRBV7-3 to TRBJ2-5; TRBD2 aligns across 8 bases. CDR3 length equals 14 residues. The germline CDR1 and CDR2 sequences are SGHTA and FQGTGA. V was pared by 5 bases and J by 5 bases, with 7 bases of the junction left unmatched. CDR3 coding DNA: TGTGCCAGCAGCGCCAACGGGGGGGCTGAGACCCAGTACTTC. This sequence encodes CASSANGGAETQYF.

This clone was detected only a few times. The genes are TRBV11-3 and TRBJ1-5; D is possibly TRBD1 (6 bases). The CDR3 spans 16 residues. Germline V CDR1 and CDR2: SGHNT, YENEEA. V was clipped by 3 bases and J by 0 bases, with 12 bases between them. CDR3 nucleotides: TGTGCCAGCAGCTTCTGGGGACAAAGTAGCAATCAGCCCCAGCATTTT. Its protein product is CASSFWGQSSNQPQHF.